This T cell receptor (beta chain) was documented in a study of shared clonotypes between healthy human individuals. Findings and limits, study-wide: Limited genetic and exposure-history diversity came from having few donors. Clonotype sharing across donors was expected to vary with sequencing depth.

As concerns this clone: The antigen remains undetermined. In the same sample, other DNA sequences code for this CDR3.

Some clones are missing from TCRdb's copy, which holds only in-frame ones; the method was immunoSEQ multiplex PCR. The sample has a few million clones; under 97% are singletons. This clonotype originated in a man aged 18 to 30 in good health. Sequenced input: naive CD4+ T cells sorted from blood. The subset here: CD45RA+ positively selected.

For the CDR3, the DNA is TGTGCCAGTAGTATAGCAGGGAGCTACACCTTC. Translated: CASSIAGSYTF. The rearrangement joins TRBV19 to TRBJ1-2; D perhaps matches TRBD1 (5 bases). CDR3 size: 11 residues. CDR1 and CDR2 (germline): LNHDA, SQIVND (reference sequence). V dropped 1 base and J dropped 9 bases, with 6 bases sitting between them.